These 9 T cell receptor beta chains share one sample of origin, sequenced in a study of CD8 T cell repertoires and HIV-1 epitope variants. Sequencing used immunoSEQ multiplex PCR; TCRdb keeps in-frame clones, though not all of them. This sample has about 90,000 clones, with 60% to 80% found just once. The sample comprised uncultured baseline CD8+ T cells from peripheral blood mononuclear cells (PBMCs). All receptors derive from a male donor with HIV.

There are a few counts of this clone. The chain recombines TRBV5-1 with TRBJ2-3, with 7 bases matching TRBD1. This CDR3 region has 15 residues. After removal of 1 base from V and 2 bases from J, the junction contained 4 bases not matched to a gene. Germline CDR1 and CDR2: SGHRS and YFSETQ. CDR3 sequence (DNA): TGCGCCAGCAGCTTGAGAGGGACAGACACAGATACGCAGTATTTT. Its protein is CASSLRGTDTDTQYF.

The chain carries TRBV19 and TRBJ1-1; tentative D call: TRBD1 (6 bases). The CDR3 is 15 amino acids. CDR1 is LNHDA and CDR2 is SQIVND in the germline V gene (reference sequence). The ends were cut back, 6 bases at V and 0 bases at J, with 14 bases in the middle. The CDR3 DNA is TGTGCCAGTAGGCGGAGGGACAACCTGAACACTGAAGCTTTCTTT. Its protein product is CASRRRDNLNTEAFF.

The J gene is TRBJ2-5, the V gene TRBV27; the match to TRBD1 covers 7 bases. The assigned J gene may be wrong: the sequence end matches TRBJ2-7 better. The CDR3 runs 17 residues. Per germline, CDR1 MNHEY and CDR2 SMNVEV (reference sequence). CDR3 DNA: TGTGCCAGCAGTTTCCAACAAGGGGGACAGACCCTCTACGAGCAGTACTTC. It encodes CASSFQQGGQTLYEQYF.

The chain has TRBV7-6 and TRBJ1-1; D might be TRBD1 (5 bases). The CDR3 runs to 14 residues. Germline V gene sequence: CDR1 SGHVS, CDR2 FNYEAQ. Between the trimmed V and J ends, which lost 0 bases and 1 base, there was a span of 6 bases. The CDR3 nucleotides read TGTGCCAGCAGCTTAGCGGGACGGAACACTGAAGCTTTCTTT. Amino acid sequence: CASSLAGRNTEAFF. The whole variable domain, remainder taken from reference TRBV7-6 and TRBJ1-1, is GAGVSQSPRYKVTKRGQDVALRCDPISGHVSLYWYRQALGQGPEFLTYFNYEAQQDKSGLPNDRFSAERPEGSISTLTIQRTEQRDSAMYRCASSLAGRNTEAFFGQGTRLTVV.

The V and J genes are TRBV28 and TRBJ1-4, with 7 bases lining up with TRBD1. Germline V gives CDR1 MDHEN, CDR2 SYDVKM. This CDR3 spans 16 amino acids. Trimming at V came to 3 bases and at J to 0 bases, leaving 4 bases not matched to a gene. CDR3 in DNA: TGTGCCAGCAGTTTCCTCGGACAGGCAACTAATGAAAAACTGTTTTTT. Protein sequence: CASSFLGQATNEKLFF.

J is TRBJ2-3 and V is TRBV14; 13 positions agree with TRBD2. With V trimmed by 3 bases and J by 5 bases, 17 bases remained unmatched. The CDR3 extends over 20 amino acids. CDR1 is SGHDN, CDR2 FVKESK, per germline. The DNA for the CDR3 is TGTGCCAGCAGCCACCGCCCCACCGGACTAGCGGGAGATGAAAGAGATACGCAGTATTTT. Its protein is CASSHRPTGLAGDERDTQYF.

The V gene is TRBV2, the J gene TRBJ1-2, with unresolved D. The germline V gene has CDR1 SNHLY and CDR2 FYNNEI. The CDR3 totals 11 residues. Trimming pared 11 bases from V and 2 bases from J, leaving 9 bases between. The CDR3 nucleotides read TGTGCCTGTTCGCAGAACTATGGCTACACCTTC. Its protein is CACSQNYGYTF.

The J gene is TRBJ2-7, the V gene TRBV15; unclear D gene. Trimming pared 0 bases from V and 2 bases from J, leaving 11 bases between. CDR1 and CDR2 from the germline V gene are LNHNV and YYDKDF (reference sequence). The CDR3 spans 15 residues. CDR3 in DNA: TGTGCCACCAGCAGAGAAGTTGGGTTCCCCTACGAGCAGTACTTC. Translated: CATSREVGFPYEQYF.

A few counts support this clone. The gene calls are TRBV27 and TRBJ2-5; possibly TRBD1 or TRBD2 for D (5 bases each). CDR1 and CDR2 from the germline V gene are MNHEY and SMNVEV (reference sequence). Trimming left V 3 bases short and J 4 bases short, with 12 bases between. The CDR3 has 14 residues. The CDR3: CASSFGGEVETQYF. The CDR3 bases are TGTGCCAGCAGTTTTGGGGGAGAGGTAGAGACCCAGTACTTC.